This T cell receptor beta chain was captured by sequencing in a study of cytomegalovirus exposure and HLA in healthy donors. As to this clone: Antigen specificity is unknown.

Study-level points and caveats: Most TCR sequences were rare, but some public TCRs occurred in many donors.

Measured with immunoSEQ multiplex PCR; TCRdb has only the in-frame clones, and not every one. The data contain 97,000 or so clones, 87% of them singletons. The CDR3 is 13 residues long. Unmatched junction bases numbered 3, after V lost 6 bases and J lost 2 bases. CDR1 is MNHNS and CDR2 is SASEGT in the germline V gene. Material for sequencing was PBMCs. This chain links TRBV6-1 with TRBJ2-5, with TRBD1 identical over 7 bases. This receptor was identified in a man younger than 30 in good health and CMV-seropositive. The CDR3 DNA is TGTGCCAGCAGAATGGGACAGCAAGAGACCCAGTACTTC. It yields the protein CASRMGQQETQYF.